Below are 25 T cell receptor beta chains sequenced from a single sample in a study of blood T cell repertoires in COVID-19. Using immunoSEQ multiplex PCR, the repertoire was profiled, and TCRdb retains in-frame clones only, with some absent. The repertoire holds some 200,000 clones, with about 91% as singletons. Sequencing used PBMCs or T cells enriched from blood (not recorded which). These receptors were obtained from a woman younger than 30 who had recovered from COVID-19.

The chain is built from TRBV9 and TRBJ2-2; the D gene is possibly TRBD2 (5 bases). From germline, CDR1 is SGDLS and CDR2 YYNGEE. The CDR3 is made up of 14 amino acids. Deletions cut 3 bases from V and 4 bases from J, with 10 bases between. The CDR3 nucleotides are TGTGCCAGCAGCGAAGGACTTGTCACCGGGGAGCTGTTTTTT. Translating gives CASSEGLVTGELFF.

V gene TRBV11-3 combines with J gene TRBJ1-3; possible D gene TRBD1, 5 bases. The V gene lost 5 bases and the J gene lost 9 bases, with 26 bases spanning the gap. From germline, CDR1 is SGHNT and CDR2 YENEEA. The CDR3 length is 17 residues. The CDR3 bases are TGTGCCAGCAGCCCAGATCAGGGTCTCGGCCCTACTATCACCATATATTTT. Amino acid sequence: CASSPDQGLGPTITIYF.

The chain combines TRBV27 with TRBJ2-1; 11 positions agree with TRBD2. This CDR3 has 15 amino acids. Per germline, CDR1 MNHEY and CDR2 SMNVEV (reference sequence). The V and J ends lost 5 bases and 2 bases, in that order; junction bases with no gene match: 2. DNA for the CDR3: TGTGCCAGCAGTAAGGGACTAGCGGCCTACAATGAGCAGTTCTTC. Amino acids: CASSKGLAAYNEQFF.

The rearrangement uses TRBV28 and TRBJ1-2; 9 nucleotides line up with TRBD1. V lost 6 bases, J lost 4 bases, and 3 bases stayed unmatched. Germline loops: CDR1 MDHEN, CDR2 SYDVKM. CDR3 length: 13 residues. The CDR3 region is CASREQGAYGYTF. In DNA form, the CDR3 reads TGTGCCAGCAGAGAACAGGGGGCCTATGGCTACACCTTC.

The rearrangement links TRBV5-4 to TRBJ1-6; 12 bases map to TRBD1. J was trimmed by 7 bases and V by 4 bases; bases with no gene match: 6. The CDR3 consists of 16 residues. Germline CDR1 is SGHNT and CDR2 is YYREEE (reference sequence). Written as DNA, the CDR3 is TGTGCCAGCAGCGGGGACAGGGGGCGAGGGAATTCACCCCTCCACTTT. Amino acids: CASSGDRGRGNSPLHF.

V usage is TRBV5-1 and J usage is TRBJ1-1; TRBD1 agrees at 8 bases. Germline CDR1 reads SGHRS; CDR2 reads YFSETQ. The CDR3 spans 13 residues. The V gene end was trimmed by 4 bases and the J gene end by 5 bases; junction bases not matched to a gene: 4. CDR3 coding DNA: TGCGCCAGCAGCCTGACAGGGGAAACTGAAGCTTTCTTT. The encoded protein is CASSLTGETEAFF.

The J gene is TRBJ2-7, the V gene TRBV4-3; 10 nucleotides line up with TRBD1. The CDR3 extends over 15 amino acids. V gave up 3 bases and J gave up 1 base; unmatched junction bases: 3. Germline V lookup: CDR1 LGHNA, CDR2 YSLEER. CDR3 amino acids: CASSQGQGISYEQYF. The CDR3 coding sequence is TGCGCCAGCAGCCAGGGACAGGGGATTTCCTACGAGCAGTACTTC.

The genes are TRBV7-2 and TRBJ2-2; TRBD1 matches 8 bases. This CDR3 contains 15 residues. Germline V CDR1 and CDR2: SGHTA, FQGNSA. V trimming: 3 bases; J trimming: 4 bases; junction bases outside the gene matches: 4. DNA for the CDR3: TGTGCCAGCAGCTTGGTTACAGGGGGCACCGGGGAGCTGTTTTTT. Amino acids: CASSLVTGGTGELFF. The full variable domain, with the rest looked up from reference TRBV7-2 and TRBJ2-2, is GAGVSQSPSNKVTEKGKDVELRCDPISGHTALYWYRQSLGQGLEFLIYFQGNSAPDKSGLPSDRFSAERTGGSVSTLTIQRTQQEDSAVYLCASSLVTGGTGELFFGEGSRLTVL.

The chain combines TRBV5-1 with TRBJ1-4; the D is unclear. In germline, CDR1 is SGHRS, CDR2 YFSETQ. The CDR3 runs 13 residues. With 5 bases removed from V and 0 bases from J, the gap between germline ends came to 5 bases. The DNA of the CDR3 is TGCGCCAGCAGGGGCGCAACTAATGAAAAACTGTTTTTT. Its translation: CASRGATNEKLFF.

In this sample, this clone turned up once. This rearrangement joins TRBV19 to TRBJ1-1; 7 nucleotides match TRBD1. V was clipped by 6 bases and J by 4 bases; unmatched bases: 5. Germline V gene sequence: CDR1 LNHDA, CDR2 SQIVND (reference sequence). This CDR3 is built from 13 residues. CDR3 in DNA: TGTGCCAGTAGCCTGCGACAGGGCACTGAAGCTTTCTTT. As protein: CASSLRQGTEAFF.

This chain connects TRBV4-1 to TRBJ2-1, with TRBD1 matching over 7 bases. The CDR3 contains 11 residues. The V gene's germline CDR1 is MGHRA and CDR2 YSYEKL. The V gene end was trimmed by 1 base and the J gene end by 16 bases; junction bases not matched to a gene: 4. The CDR3 sequence is CASSQGQGKFF. The DNA for the CDR3 is TGCGCCAGCAGCCAAGGACAGGGAAAATTCTTC.

The CDR3 here is CASSAAPGGGTDTQYF. The CDR3 nucleotides read TGTGCCAGCAGCGCCGCCCCAGGGGGCGGAACAGATACGCAGTATTTT. The chain uses TRBV9 and TRBJ2-3, with 8 nucleotides matching TRBD1. The germline V gene has CDR1 SGDLS and CDR2 YYNGEE. The CDR3 runs 16 residues. V lost 3 bases and J lost 3; bases outside the gene matches: 9.

The CDR3 DNA reads TGCGCCAGCAGCTTGCTAAACGAGCAGTACTTC. It is translated as CASSLLNEQYF. The chain carries TRBV5-1 and TRBJ2-7; D is unresolved. This CDR3 has 11 amino acids. Germline lookup yields CDR1 SGHRS and CDR2 YFSETQ. Trimming took off 1 base at V and 5 bases at J, with 4 bases between the two ends.

In DNA, the CDR3 is TGTGCCAGCAGCCCGGGGGGAACAAGCACAGATACGCAGTATTTT. This sequence encodes CASSPGGTSTDTQYF. The chain employs TRBV7-9 and TRBJ2-3; TRBD2 aligns across 7 bases. CDR1 is SEHNR, CDR2 FQNEAQ, per germline (reference sequence). V trimming: 5 bases; J trimming: 0 bases; junction bases outside the gene matches: 5. There are 15 residues in the CDR3.

This clone was seen a handful of times. The chain links TRBV2 to TRBJ2-7; 13 bases are a match to TRBD2. CDR3 length: 14 residues. The trim removed 8 bases at V and 6 bases at J, leaving 7 bases unmatched. Per germline, CDR1 SNHLY and CDR2 FYNNEI. CDR3 nucleotide sequence: TGTGCCAGCGGGCCGGGACTAGCGGGAAGCGAGCAGTACTTC. Translating gives CASGPGLAGSEQYF.

V usage is TRBV9 and J usage is TRBJ2-2; TRBD1 agrees at 11 bases. J lost 6 bases, V lost 2 bases, and 6 bases had no gene match. CDR1 and CDR2 (germline): SGDLS, YYNGEE. The CDR3 covers 16 residues. The CDR3 spells CASSVSWDRGAGELFF. CDR3 DNA: TGTGCCAGCAGCGTTTCCTGGGACAGGGGGGCCGGGGAGCTGTTTTTT.

This clone has only a few counts. The chain couples TRBV4-3 to TRBJ2-1; no reliable D call. Trimming shortened V by 3 bases and J by 3 bases, and 15 bases separated the two germline ends. The CDR3 consists of 16 residues. Germline loops: CDR1 LGHNA, CDR2 YSLEER. The CDR3 nucleotides read TGCGCCAGCAGCCAGGAAGACTCTTCGGTCTACAATGAGCAGTTCTTC. Protein: CASSQEDSSVYNEQFF.

V and J are TRBV7-2 and TRBJ2-3, with 9 bases aligning to TRBD2. This CDR3 is 16 amino acids long. The J segment lost 7 bases and the V segment lost 0 bases, leaving 8 bases of the junction unmatched. Germline loops: CDR1 SGHTA, CDR2 FQGNSA. The CDR3 loop reads CASSLALIAGAHTQYF. CDR3 nucleotide sequence: TGTGCCAGCAGCTTAGCGCTGATAGCGGGAGCTCATACGCAGTATTTT. The full variable domain, with the rest looked up from reference TRBV7-2 and TRBJ2-3, is GAGVSQSPSNKVTEKGKDVELRCDPISGHTALYWYRQSLGQGLEFLIYFQGNSAPDKSGLPSDRFSAERTGGSVSTLTIQRTQQEDSAVYLCASSLALIAGAHTQYFGPGTRLTVL.

The rearrangement uses TRBV4-2 and TRBJ2-2; D is undetermined. In germline, CDR1 is LGHNA, CDR2 YNFKEQ. Trimming cost V 6 bases and J 5 bases, with 13 bases left between them. The CDR3 consists of 14 residues. The CDR3 protein is CASSPTGVTGELFF. CDR3 sequence (DNA): TGTGCCAGCAGTCCCACCGGAGTGACCGGGGAGCTGTTTTTT.

The chain recombines TRBV2 with TRBJ2-7; a weak D match, TRBD2 (5 bases). V lost 7 bases and J lost 7, with 17 bases in between. CDR1 is SNHLY and CDR2 is FYNNEI in the germline V gene. CDR3 length equals 13 residues. CDR3 nucleotide sequence: TGTGCCAGCACCCCAGAGCGGTTAGTGGAGCAGTACTTC. Translation: CASTPERLVEQYF.

The rearrangement links TRBV12-5 to TRBJ2-1, with D possibly being TRBD2 (6 bases). Germline CDR1 reads LGHNT; CDR2 reads FRNRAP. There are 13 residues in the CDR3. Trimming removed 4 bases from V and 4 bases from J, with 8 bases in between. CDR3 DNA sequence: TGTGCTAGTGGTTCCGGGACTTACAATGAGCAGTTCTTC. This gives the protein CASGSGTYNEQFF.

This clone occurred once. The CDR3 spells CSASVSLAGPDTQYF. CDR3 coding DNA: TGCAGTGCTAGTGTTTCGCTAGCGGGGCCAGATACGCAGTATTTT. The V gene is TRBV20-1, the J gene TRBJ2-3, with 9 positions matching TRBD2. The CDR3 sequence is 15 residues long. Trimming removed 3 bases from V and 4 bases from J; junction bases left unmatched: 8. CDR1 and CDR2 (germline): DFQATT, SNEGSKA (reference sequence).

In the case of this clone: Other nucleotide sequences from this sample produce the same CDR3. This chain uses TRBV7-2 with TRBJ2-3; the D gene is possibly TRBD2 (6 bases). Trimming left V 1 base short and J 2 bases short, with 10 bases between. The V gene's germline CDR1 is SGHTA and CDR2 FQGNSA. CDR3 length equals 15 residues. Here the CDR3 DNA reads TGTGCCAGCAGCTTAGTGGGCGGGAACACAGATACGCAGTATTTT. Protein sequence: CASSLVGGNTDTQYF.

The CDR3 is CASVLGETQYF. In nucleotides, the CDR3 is TGTGCCAGCGTCCTCGGGGAGACCCAGTACTTC. The rearrangement uses TRBV27 and TRBJ2-5; D is ambiguous. The CDR3 has 11 amino acids. The V end was cut by 8 bases, the J end by 5 bases, with 9 bases between. Germline V lookup: CDR1 MNHEY, CDR2 SMNVEV (reference sequence).

A remark on this clone: The sample has other DNA sequences that encode this CDR3 too. The V call is TRBV12-3 or TRBV12-4, the J call TRBJ2-5; no definite D call. The CDR3 length is 11 residues. V lost 3 bases and J 4 bases, leaving 3 bases between the germline ends. This CDR3 is CASSLRETQYF. The CDR3, as DNA: TGTGCCAGCAGTTTGCGAGAGACCCAGTACTTC.